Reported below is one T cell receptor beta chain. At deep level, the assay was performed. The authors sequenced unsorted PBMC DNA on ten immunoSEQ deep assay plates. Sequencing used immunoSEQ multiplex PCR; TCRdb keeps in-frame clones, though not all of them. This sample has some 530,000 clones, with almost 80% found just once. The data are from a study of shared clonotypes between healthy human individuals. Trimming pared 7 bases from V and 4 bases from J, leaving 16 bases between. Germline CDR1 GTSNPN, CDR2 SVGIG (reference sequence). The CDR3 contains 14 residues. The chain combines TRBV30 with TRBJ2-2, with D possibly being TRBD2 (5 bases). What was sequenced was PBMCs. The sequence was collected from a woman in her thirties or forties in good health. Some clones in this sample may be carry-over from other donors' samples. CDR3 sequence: CAFVVRAGTGELFF. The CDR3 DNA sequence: TGTGCCTTCGTGGTACGTGCGGGCACCGGGGAGCTGTTTTTT.